What follows are 20 T cell receptor beta chains derived from one specimen sequenced in a study of OX40 agonist ivuxolimab in advanced cancers. The method was immunoSEQ multiplex PCR; TCRdb's version includes in-frame clones alone and lacks a portion of them. This sample has about 82,000 clones, with 85% to 90% found just once. The material was CD4+ or CD8+ T cells sorted from blood, obtained in a trial of the OX40 agonist ivuxolimab. The receptor set was obtained from an adult with an advanced solid tumor such as melanoma, head and neck, liver or kidney cancer.

The V and J genes are TRBV28 and TRBJ2-3; the match to TRBD2 covers 10 bases. V was pared by 5 bases and J by 2 bases, with 13 bases of the junction left unmatched. Germline CDR1 MDHEN, CDR2 SYDVKM. The CDR3 is 18 amino acids. CDR3 protein: CASSISLSLAGDTDTQYF. The CDR3 coding sequence is TGTGCCAGCAGTATAAGCCTAAGTCTAGCGGGGGACACAGATACGCAGTATTTT.

The J gene is TRBJ1-1, the V gene TRBV13; tentative D call: TRBD1 (5 bases). The CDR3 has 12 amino acids. The germline CDR1 and CDR2 sequences are PRHDT and FYEKMQ (reference sequence). The germline V and J ends were trimmed by 5 bases and 10 bases, with 14 bases remaining between them. CDR3 bases: TGTGCCAGCAGCCCCCGAGGGGTTGGAGCTTTCTTT. The encoded protein is CASSPRGVGAFF. The full variable domain, with the rest looked up from reference TRBV13 and TRBJ1-1, is AAGVIQSPRHLIKEKRETATLKCYPIPRHDTVYWYQQGPGQDPQFLISFYEKMQSDKGSIPDRFSAQQFSDYHSELNMSSLELGDSALYFCASSPRGVGAFFGQGTRLTVV.

This chain links TRBV27 with TRBJ2-3; tentatively, D is TRBD2 (6 bases). Germline V gene data show CDR1 as MNHEY and CDR2 as SMNVEV (reference sequence). The CDR3 sequence is 14 residues long. Trimming took 6 bases from V and 2 from J, leaving 12 bases between them. This chain's CDR3 is CASSPGLNTDTQYF. DNA for the CDR3: TGTGCCAGCAGCCCGGGACTCAACACAGATACGCAGTATTTT.

The V and J genes are TRBV5-1 and TRBJ2-7; 10 nucleotides match TRBD1. This CDR3 contains 17 residues. Trimming took 2 bases from V and 3 from J; bases not matched to a gene: 11. Per germline, CDR1 SGHRS and CDR2 YFSETQ. The CDR3 loop reads CASSFKPPGQGYYEQYF. The CDR3 DNA reads TGCGCCAGCAGCTTCAAACCCCCGGGACAGGGGTACTACGAGCAGTACTTC. The full variable domain, its missing parts supplied by reference TRBV5-1 and TRBJ2-7, is KAGVTQTPRYLIKTRGQQVTLSCSPISGHRSVSWYQQTPGQGLQFLFEYFSETQRNKGNFPGRFSGRQFSNSRSEMNVSTLELGDSALYLCASSFKPPGQGYYEQYFGPGTRLTVT.

The J gene is TRBJ2-7, the V gene TRBV9; 10 bases map to TRBD1. The CDR3 runs to 15 residues. V was clipped by 0 bases and J by 5 bases; unmatched bases: 5. Looked up from germline, CDR1 is SGDLS and CDR2 is YYNGEE. The CDR3 loop reads CASSVEGQGPDEQYF. Here the CDR3 DNA reads TGTGCCAGCAGCGTAGAGGGACAGGGGCCTGACGAGCAGTACTTC.

V gene TRBV5-4 combines with J gene TRBJ2-3, with D uncertain. V was cut by 7 bases and J by 8 bases, with 14 bases left in between. The CDR3 has 12 residues. The germline V gene has CDR1 SGHNT and CDR2 YYREEE (reference sequence). The CDR3 spells CASGSTVVTQYF. CDR3 nucleotide sequence: TGTGCCAGCGGATCCACGGTGGTTACGCAGTATTTT. Combining the CDR3 with reference TRBV5-4 and TRBJ2-3 gives the whole variable domain ETGVTQSPTHLIKTRGQQVTLRCSSQSGHNTVSWYQQALGQGPQFIFQYYREEENGRGNFPPRFSGLQFPNYSSELNVNALELDDSALYLCASGSTVVTQYFGPGTRLTVL.

V gene TRBV6-5 combines with J gene TRBJ1-1; D unclear. The germline V gene encodes CDR1 MNHEY and CDR2 SVGAGI. The V and J ends lost 6 bases and 3 bases respectively, with 14 bases between them. The CDR3 sequence is 14 residues long. DNA of the CDR3: TGTGCCAGCAGCCCCTCGGTCAGGCACACTGAAGCTTTCTTT. Translation gives CASSPSVRHTEAFF.

The genes are TRBV9 and TRBJ2-5; the match to TRBD1 covers 8 bases. Matching the DNA end better, TRBJ2-7 makes the J call doubtful. Germline CDR1 reads SGDLS; CDR2 reads YYNGEE. The CDR3 spans 15 residues. CDR3 region: CASSVTGVPGYEQYF. The CDR3 DNA sequence: TGTGCCAGCAGCGTGACAGGGGTTCCAGGATACGAGCAGTACTTC.

The rearrangement links TRBV27 to TRBJ1-2; possible D gene TRBD1, 6 bases. CDR3 length: 16 residues. Between the trimmed V and J ends, which lost 3 bases and 6 bases, there was a span of 20 bases. The germline V gene encodes CDR1 MNHEY and CDR2 SMNVEV (reference sequence). The CDR3 here is CASSFFSGGASDGYTF. As DNA, the CDR3 is TGTGCCAGCAGTTTTTTCTCGGGGGGCGCAAGTGATGGCTACACCTTC.

V usage is TRBV18 and J usage is TRBJ1-2, with TRBD1 matching over 7 bases. CDR3 size: 13 residues. In germline, CDR1 is KGHSH, CDR2 LQKENI. The trim removed 4 bases at V and 3 bases at J, leaving 2 bases unmatched. CDR3 sequence reads: CASSQGADYGYTF. The CDR3 DNA reads TGTGCCAGCTCACAGGGGGCTGACTATGGCTACACCTTC.

This chain joins TRBV19 and TRBJ1-2, with unresolved D. Germline CDR1 and CDR2: LNHDA and SQIVND (reference sequence). V was shortened by 4 bases and J by 0 bases, with 12 bases between the two germline ends. There are 15 residues in the CDR3. The CDR3 DNA is TGTGCCAGTAGTACCTCCCGGCTTGCTAACTATGGCTACACCTTC. Encoded protein: CASSTSRLANYGYTF.

This clone appeared a few times. The chain is built from TRBV30 and TRBJ2-7; 7 bases are shared with TRBD2. Per the germline V gene, CDR1 is GTSNPN and CDR2 is SVGIG (reference sequence). The CDR3 has 14 amino acids. The J segment lost 4 bases and the V segment lost 2 bases, leaving 8 bases of the junction unmatched. This CDR3 reads CAWSPTGLQYEQYF. The CDR3 nucleotides read TGTGCCTGGAGTCCCACGGGACTACAGTACGAGCAGTACTTC.

The rearrangement joins TRBV7-9 to TRBJ2-3; tentatively, D is TRBD1 (6 bases). CDR3 length: 14 amino acids. Trimming removed 2 bases from V and 2 bases from J, with 8 bases in between. Germline lookup yields CDR1 SEHNR and CDR2 FQNEAQ (reference sequence). CDR3 loop: CASSLQGITDTQYF. CDR3 DNA sequence: TGTGCCAGCAGCTTACAGGGGATCACAGATACGCAGTATTTT.

A single count supports this clone. The gene calls are TRBV4-1 and TRBJ2-2; TRBD2 matches 8 bases. V trimming: 0 bases; J trimming: 5 bases; junction bases outside the gene matches: 14. This CDR3 contains 19 residues. Germline lookup yields CDR1 MGHRA and CDR2 YSYEKL. CDR3 in amino acids: CASSQEYDRGRSLTGELFF. CDR3 coding DNA: TGCGCCAGCAGCCAAGAATATGATCGCGGGAGGAGTTTAACCGGGGAGCTGTTTTTT.

V gene TRBV9 combines with J gene TRBJ2-2, with D perhaps being TRBD1 or TRBD2 (5 bases each). V lost 4 bases to trimming and J lost 2 bases, with 15 bases between them. The CDR3 sequence is 16 residues long. Germline CDR1 is SGDLS and CDR2 is YYNGEE. This CDR3 is CASSHLKGRNTGELFF. CDR3 coding DNA: TGTGCCAGCAGCCACCTTAAGGGGAGAAACACCGGGGAGCTGTTTTTT.

The CDR3 bases are TGTGCCAGCAGCGACCGGAGGAATGAGCAGTTCTTC. Encoded protein: CASSDRRNEQFF. The rearrangement links TRBV5-6 to TRBJ2-1; tentative D call: TRBD2 (5 bases). CDR3 length equals 12 residues. Trimming took off 4 bases at V and 7 bases at J, with 9 bases between the two ends. Germline CDR1 reads SGHDT; CDR2 reads YYEEEE. The whole variable domain, remainder taken from reference TRBV5-6 and TRBJ2-1, is DAGVTQSPTHLIKTRGQQVTLRCSPKSGHDTVSWYQQALGQGPQFIFQYYEEEERQRGNFPDRFSGHQFPNYSSELNVNALLLGDSALYLCASSDRRNEQFFGPGTRLTVL.

The chain is built from TRBV29-1 and TRBJ2-3, with TRBD1 matching 10 bases. Trimming removed 0 bases from V and 6 bases from J; junction bases left unmatched: 9. This CDR3 has 16 amino acids. CDR1 and CDR2 (germline): SQVTM, ANQGSEA. The CDR3 region has the DNA TGCAGCGTTGAAGACCTGAGGGACAGGGGACGGGATACGCAGTATTTT. The encoded protein is CSVEDLRDRGRDTQYF.

This clone was detected only once. This chain connects TRBV27 to TRBJ1-5; D gene unclear. Germline CDR1 reads MNHEY; CDR2 reads SMNVEV (reference sequence). This CDR3 has 14 residues. V was shortened by 5 bases and J by 0 bases, with 8 bases between the two germline ends. The DNA of the CDR3 is TGTGCCAGCAGTCCCGCCCTTAGCAATCAGCCCCAGCATTTT. Protein product: CASSPALSNQPQHF.

The chain uses TRBV11-3 and TRBJ2-5; the match to TRBD1 covers 9 bases. The J call is uncertain, as TRBJ2-7 better fits the DNA end. The CDR3 consists of 16 residues. Per germline, CDR1 SGHNT and CDR2 YENEEA. The DNA for the CDR3 is TGTGCCAGCAGCTCACCTGAGGGGACAGGGAGATACGAGCAGTACTTC. Its translation is CASSSPEGTGRYEQYF.

The J gene is TRBJ1-1, the V gene TRBV19, with D hard to call. CDR1 is LNHDA and CDR2 is SQIVND in the germline V gene (reference sequence). Trimming stripped 10 bases from V and 0 bases from J, with 21 bases between. The CDR3 is 16 amino acids. The CDR3 bases are TGTGCCACCACACCCGGACGGCGTTTTATGAACACTGAAGCTTTCTTT. Translated, it gives CATTPGRRFMNTEAFF.